This T cell receptor beta chain was identified in a study of blood T cell repertoires in COVID-19. Background on the study: There were acute and convalescent COVID-19 samples, and they came from the United States, Italy and Spain. Sample material is recorded as cDNA or gDNA derived from T cells, B-cell-depleted T cells, or PBMCs.

Source study methods: From reference gene primer amplification, estimates of nucleated cell counts were derived. Only in-frame clones appear in the TCRdb table, and some are missing; sequencing was by immunoSEQ multiplex PCR. For V, J and clone size, that table is used; D and trimming come from the DNA. The sample includes just under 65,000 clones, around 80% of them seen just once. The CDR3 spans 15 residues. Germline V gene data show CDR1 as LGHNA and CDR2 as YSLEER. The V end was cut by 1 base, the J end by 8 bases, with 12 bases between. A single count supports this clone. Specimen: peripheral blood. The TCR originated in a human donor in a cohort sampled during active COVID-19. The rearrangement links TRBV4-3 to TRBJ1-6; D not certain. This CDR3 is CASSQASIEDSPLHF. The CDR3 DNA reads as TGCGCCAGCAGCCAAGCGTCGATTGAGGATTCACCCCTCCACTTT.